This entry features one TCR beta chain sequence. These data originate in a study of blood T cell repertoires in COVID-19. The germline gives CDR1 SGHAT, CDR2 FQNNGV. V was pared by 5 bases and J by 3 bases, with 11 bases between. There are 14 residues in the CDR3. Data came from immunoSEQ multiplex PCR; TCRdb stores just in-frame clones and leaves some out. The profile shows 300,000 to 350,000 clones, about nine tenths of them singletons. This receptor was obtained from a woman between 25 and 40 years old with COVID-19, enrolled during active disease. V gene TRBV11-2 combines with J gene TRBJ1-5; D unresolved. The sample was peripheral blood. This CDR3 is CASSAQASNQPQHF. The DNA for the CDR3 is TGTGCCAGCAGCGCTCAGGCGTCCAATCAGCCCCAGCATTTT.